Listed here is a single T cell receptor beta chain. Its cognate antigen is unknown. This sample was included in a study of cytomegalovirus exposure and HLA in healthy donors. PCR amplification relied on 60 Vbeta primers (plus 13 Jbeta primers). Measured with immunoSEQ multiplex PCR; TCRdb has only the in-frame clones, and not every one. The sample holds around 190,000 clones. Study outcomes and limitations: What a later analysis reportedly showed was that an Asian-associated ancestry cluster had fewer N-insertions than the approximately 670-donor mean. An analysis that was carried out later associated 17,000 or so TCR beta sequences with HLA alleles at 0.05 false discovery rate.

The sample was PBMCs. This clonotype was sampled from a woman aged 25 to 45 in good health and CMV-seropositive.

CDR3 DNA sequence: TGTGCCACCAGCAGGGAGGGTGGGAATTCACCCCTCCACTTT. Protein sequence: CATSREGGNSPLHF. The rearrangement links TRBV15 to TRBJ1-6; the D is unclear. With 3 bases removed from V and 7 bases from J, the gap between germline ends came to 10 bases. Germline V gives CDR1 LNHNV, CDR2 YYDKDF (reference sequence). There are 14 residues in the CDR3.